The sequence of this TCR beta chain was determined in a study of patients and donors after allogeneic stem cell transplantation. Notes on this clonotype: One end of the junction fails to match germline, which may point to a read error.

The CDR3 is 13 residues long. From germline, CDR1 is LNHNV and CDR2 YYDKDF (reference sequence). TCRdb passed the RT-PCR reads through MiXCR, listing each CDR3 protein once. The sample contains about 110,000 distinct CDR3 sequences, around 36% of which appear only once. The rearrangement joins TRBV15 to TRBJ2-2, with D tentatively TRBD2 (6 bases). Sequencing input: blood, either unsorted or a sorted T cell fraction (not recorded which). The clonotype originates from a human donor who was either an allogeneic HSCT recipient or a stem cell or donor lymphocyte infusion donor (not recorded which). It is not recorded whose cells these are; they may come from a transplant donor. The chain's CDR3 is CATRREVSGELFF. CDR3 coding DNA: TGTGCCACCCGCAGGGAGGTTTCCGGGGAGCTGTTTTTT.